This TCR beta chain was sequenced for a study of PD-1 blockade in mismatch repair-deficient tumors. About the research overall: Patients had approximately 11 mismatch repair-deficient cancer types, all previously treated and progressing.

The data were produced by immunoSEQ multiplex PCR, yet TCRdb's version contains in-frame clones alone and is incomplete. The table shows some 49,000 clones, with 70% to 85% occurring only once. The CDR3 sequence is 18 residues long. Germline-derived CDR1 and CDR2 are SGHVS and FNYEAQ. The junction had 16 bases not matched to a gene; V was cut back by 3 bases and J by 6 bases. Mismatch repair deficiency was confirmed in all patients, by PCR or immunohistochemistry. The TCR-sequenced patients were a few responders to pembrolizumab. This chain uses TRBV7-6 with TRBJ2-7; 11 nucleotides agree with TRBD2. The source material was PBMCs, sampled before pembrolizumab treatment. The receptor was isolated from an adult with mismatch repair-deficient cancer. CDR3 in DNA: TGTGCCAGCAGCTTGCGCTTAACTCCGGGACTAGCGGCCTCCGAGCAGTACTTC. It specifies CASSLRLTPGLAASEQYF.